A single sample gave rise to the 15 T cell receptor beta chains below, sequenced in a study of blood T cell repertoires in COVID-19. Sequencing used immunoSEQ multiplex PCR; TCRdb keeps in-frame clones, though not all of them. The sample consists of tens of thousands of clones, about 79% of them appearing once. The sequencing input was peripheral blood. All receptors come from a human donor in a cohort sampled during active COVID-19.

The CDR3 DNA reads as TGTGCCAGCAGCGTAGAGGGACAGGGGGTCTACGAGCAGTACTTC. This encodes CASSVEGQGVYEQYF. This chain connects TRBV9 to TRBJ2-7; TRBD1 aligns across 11 bases. V lost 0 bases and J lost 3; bases outside the gene matches: 2. The CDR3 contains 15 residues. CDR1 is SGDLS and CDR2 is YYNGEE in the germline V gene.

The chain is built from TRBV28 and TRBJ1-2, with TRBD1 identical over 8 bases. Per the germline V gene, CDR1 is MDHEN and CDR2 is SYDVKM. This CDR3 is built from 18 residues. The V segment lost 6 bases and the J segment 0 bases; nucleotides outside the gene matches: 15. The CDR3 loop reads CASSIVRGREWTNYGYTF. The CDR3 nucleotides are TGTGCCAGCAGCATCGTCAGGGGGCGCGAATGGACTAACTATGGCTACACCTTC.

This clone was found a few times. This sequence joins TRBV2 and TRBJ2-1; D might be TRBD1 (6 bases). CDR3 length equals 14 residues. Trimming removed 3 bases from V and 10 bases from J, with 16 bases in between. Per germline, CDR1 SNHLY and CDR2 FYNNEI. The CDR3 nucleotides are TGTGCCAGCAGTGAGAGGGGTTTTAGGGGGGAGCAGTTCTTC. It codes for CASSERGFRGEQFF.

The chain is built from TRBV10-2 and TRBJ2-7, with 8 positions matching TRBD2. The CDR3 is made up of 15 amino acids. V shed 3 bases, J shed 1 base, and the junction held 5 bases outside the gene matches. Germline V CDR1 and CDR2: WSHSY, SAAADI. DNA for the CDR3: TGCGCCAGCAGTGACTTAGCGGGACCTTCCTACGAGCAGTACGTC. It specifies CASSDLAGPSYEQYV.

The rearrangement joins TRBV10-3 to TRBJ1-3, with D hard to call. The CDR3 is 15 amino acids. Trimming removed 6 bases from V and 0 bases from J, with 12 bases in between. Per germline, CDR1 ENHRY and CDR2 SYGVKD. CDR3 sequence (DNA): TGTGCCATCAGGAAAAGACTCCTCTCTGGAAACACCATATATTTT. As protein: CAIRKRLLSGNTIYF.

The chain couples TRBV7-9 to TRBJ1-4, with D perhaps TRBD1 (6 bases). V was pared by 1 base and J by 5 bases, with 11 bases between. This CDR3 is built from 15 residues. CDR1 SEHNR and CDR2 FQNEAQ come from the germline V gene (reference sequence). The CDR3 loop is CASSLGAGANEKLFF. Written as DNA, the CDR3 is TGTGCCAGCAGCTTAGGGGCAGGGGCCAATGAAAAACTGTTTTTT.

The chain joins TRBV11-3 to TRBJ1-3; the D is unclear. This CDR3 has 13 residues. The germline V and J ends were trimmed by 4 bases and 3 bases, with 7 bases remaining between them. The germline V gene has CDR1 SGHNT and CDR2 YENEEA. The CDR3 loop reads CASSSRFGNTIYF. DNA for the CDR3: TGTGCCAGCAGCTCCAGATTTGGAAACACCATATATTTT.

The genes are TRBV2 and TRBJ1-1; D is uncertain. V lost 9 bases and J lost 1, with 15 bases in between. CDR3 size: 14 residues. Looked up from germline, CDR1 is SNHLY and CDR2 is FYNNEI. CDR3 nucleotides: TGTGCCAGTGCCCCTAGCCCCCAGAACACTGAAGCTTTCTTT. Its protein product is CASAPSPQNTEAFF.

The chain is built from TRBV28 and TRBJ1-6, with no clear D. The CDR3 has 14 residues. Trimming stripped 7 bases from V and 0 bases from J, with 7 bases between. Germline V CDR1 and CDR2: MDHEN, SYDVKM. The DNA of the CDR3 is TGTGCCAGCATTGGCGGCTCCTATAATTCACCCCTCCACTTT. Amino acids: CASIGGSYNSPLHF.

The chain has TRBV30 and TRBJ1-1; no clear D gene. Germline lookup yields CDR1 GTSNPN and CDR2 SVGIG (reference sequence). V was clipped by 2 bases and J by 6 bases, with 10 bases between them. The CDR3 is 12 residues long. This chain's CDR3 is CAWSKYSPEAFF. CDR3 bases: TGTGCCTGGAGTAAGTACAGCCCTGAAGCTTTCTTT.

Only a few counts were recorded for this clone. V usage is TRBV27 and J usage is TRBJ1-1; a weak D match, TRBD1 (5 bases). CDR1 MNHEY and CDR2 SMNVEV come from the germline V gene (reference sequence). Trimming took 5 bases from V and 0 from J, leaving 22 bases between them. This CDR3 has 18 residues. CDR3 loop: CASSPTSTDPFMNTEAFF. In DNA, the CDR3 is TGTGCCAGCAGTCCTACGTCGACAGATCCCTTCATGAACACTGAAGCTTTCTTT.

V usage is TRBV2 and J usage is TRBJ2-1; the match to TRBD2 covers 10 bases. The trim removed 3 bases at V and 3 bases at J, leaving 2 bases unmatched. CDR1 and CDR2 (germline): SNHLY, FYNNEI. The CDR3 has 15 amino acids. The CDR3 DNA sequence: TGTGCCAGCAGTGATGGACTAGCGGACTACAATGAGCAGTTCTTC. It is translated as CASSDGLADYNEQFF.

The chain links TRBV10-3 to TRBJ2-5; TRBD2 aligns across 8 bases. Germline V gene lookup returns CDR1 ENHRY and CDR2 SYGVKD. The CDR3 is 19 amino acids. V was clipped by 0 bases and J by 2 bases; unmatched bases: 14. DNA of the CDR3: TGTGCCATCAGTGAGTCGGGTAGCGGGACCACGAGAAAACAAGAGACCCAGTACTTC. Protein: CAISESGSGTTRKQETQYF.

This chain uses TRBV18 with TRBJ1-1; TRBD1 agrees at 9 bases. Germline loops: CDR1 KGHSH, CDR2 LQKENI. The junction had 11 bases not matched to a gene; V was cut back by 3 bases and J by 12 bases. The CDR3 runs to 14 residues. DNA for the CDR3: TGTGCCAGCTCACCCGACGCGGACAGGGGAATTTCTTTCTTT. It specifies CASSPDADRGISFF.

This clone was observed a few times. This sequence joins TRBV9 and TRBJ2-1; the match to TRBD2 covers 7 bases. The CDR3 covers 15 residues. Trimming removed 2 bases from V and 3 bases from J; junction bases left unmatched: 5. The germline V gene encodes CDR1 SGDLS and CDR2 YYNGEE. In nucleotides, the CDR3 is TGTGCCAGCAGCGTCCGGCTAGCGGACTACAATGAGCAGTTCTTC. Amino acid sequence: CASSVRLADYNEQFF.